These 5 T cell receptor beta chains came from one sample sequenced in a study of T cells in tumors after PD-1 blockade. TCRdb's copy holds only in-frame clones and misses some; the assay was immunoSEQ multiplex PCR. This sample has around 60,000 clones, with around 80% found just once. The sequenced sample was PBMCs, obtained before anti-PD-1 treatment. The origin of the receptors is a human donor with basal cell carcinoma.

This clone was seen a single time. The CDR3 reads CASSKTGSNYGYTF. CDR3 DNA: TGTGCCAGTAGTAAAACAGGGAGTAACTATGGCTACACCTTC. The V gene is TRBV19, the J gene TRBJ1-2; D perhaps matches TRBD1 (6 bases). The CDR3 covers 14 residues. V was shortened by 4 bases and J by 1 base, with 10 bases between the two germline ends. Germline CDR1 reads LNHDA; CDR2 reads SQIVND (reference sequence).

The chain links TRBV5-1 to TRBJ2-1; D not certain. The V gene lost 0 bases and the J gene lost 6 bases, with 16 bases spanning the gap. Germline-derived CDR1 and CDR2 are SGHRS and YFSETQ. There are 16 residues in the CDR3. The CDR3 is CASSLDARPISNEQFF. In DNA form, the CDR3 reads TGCGCCAGCAGCTTGGATGCTAGACCTATTAGCAATGAGCAGTTCTTC.

The rearrangement joins TRBV25-1 to TRBJ2-1; 7 bases are a match to TRBD1. With V trimmed by 5 bases and J by 10 bases, 11 bases remained unmatched. This CDR3 is 14 amino acids long. Germline V gene lookup returns CDR1 MGHDK and CDR2 SYGVNS. The CDR3 nucleotides read TGTGCCAGCAGTATATACAGGGGCCGAGGGGAGCAGTTCTTC. Amino acids: CASSIYRGRGEQFF. Filled out from reference TRBV25-1 and TRBJ2-1, the complete variable domain reads EADIYQTPRYLVIGTGKKITLECSQTMGHDKMYWYQQDPGMELHLIHYSYGVNSTEKGDLSSESTVSRIRTEHFPLTLESARPSHTSQYLCASSIYRGRGEQFFGPGTRLTVL.

This sequence joins TRBV3-1 (or the pseudogene TRBV3-2) and TRBJ2-1; 10 nucleotides line up with TRBD1. V was pared by 0 bases and J by 9 bases, with 8 bases of the junction left unmatched. The length of the CDR3 is 16 residues. CDR1 is LGHDT and CDR2 is YNNKEL in the germline V gene (reference sequence). The CDR3 reads CASSQEGTGVRGEQFF. The CDR3 DNA reads TGTGCCAGCAGCCAAGAAGGGACAGGGGTGAGGGGTGAGCAGTTCTTC.

The chain joins TRBV5-1 to TRBJ2-1; perhaps D is TRBD1 or TRBD2 (6 bases each). This CDR3 contains 11 residues. V shed 2 bases and J shed 10 bases, with 7 bases lying between them. Germline V gives CDR1 SGHRS, CDR2 YFSETQ. The CDR3 DNA reads as TGCGCCAGCAGCTTCGGGGGCGAGCAGTTCTTC. It codes for CASSFGGEQFF.